The present entry profiles one T cell receptor (beta chain) with its context. What it binds is not known. A clone one base away is much larger, so this may be a read error. Amplified material comprised TCR beta CDR3 regions derived from RNA transcripts. An opening RT-PCR round employed HTBI primers and preceded a second-round multiplex PCR. TCRdb analysed the multiplex PCR reads with MiXCR anew, one entry per CDR3 protein. The table lists approximately 540,000 distinct CDR3 sequences, approximately 35% of them singletons. The germline V and J ends were trimmed by 9 bases and 6 bases, with 14 bases remaining between them. Germline assignment: CDR1 SEHNR and CDR2 FQNEAQ (reference sequence). The CDR3 spans 12 residues. Eligible hyperthyroidism cases comprised new diagnoses of under 2 months' duration in individuals aged 18 to 65. Diagnoses were established from clinical symptoms, serum thyroxine, TRAb, thyroid ultrasound and orbital computed tomography.

The entry originates in a study of Graves' ophthalmopathy and Graves' hyperthyroidism. Whole-study findings and limits: Blood shared most expanded thyroid clonotypes above 0.001 frequency. Ophthalmopathy could be told apart from stable hyperthyroidism by a 13-signature model (roughly 90% sensitivity, approximately 81% specificity).

The receptor was derived from an adult man with Graves' hyperthyroidism. Material for sequencing was peripheral blood or thyroid tissue (not recorded which). This chain joins TRBV7-9 and TRBJ1-2; D call uncertain. The CDR3 DNA reads as TGTGCCAGTATCGGCCCTCCACATGGCTACACCTTC. Amino acid sequence: CASIGPPHGYTF. The entire variable domain, with the rest obtained from reference TRBV7-9 and TRBJ1-2, is as follows: DTGVSQNPRHKITKRGQNVTFRCDPISEHNRLYWYRQTLGQGPEFLTYFQNEAQLEKSRLLSDRFSAERPKGSFSTLEIQRTEQGDSAMYLCASIGPPHGYTFGSGTRLTVV.